These 28 T cell receptor beta chains were sequenced from one sample in a study of blood T cells in healthy people across ages (dated by TCRdb to the mid-2010s). The receptor library was made with 5' RACE. The listed sequencing device is Illumina HiSeq 2500. A second PCR of roughly 7 to 11 cycles was performed with a sample-barcoded 5' primer and a J-beta primer mix. The public sequencing data were trimmed at Q25 with fastp and processed into clonotypes with MiXCR by TCRdb, which kept only in-frame beta chains. One record per CDR3 amino acid sequence lists the most common genes and DNA. This sample gives over a million distinct CDR3 sequences in total; less than 45% of them show up just once. About 4% of the sample is taken by the ten largest. The source material was blood. The receptor source for this set is a woman younger than 30 in good health.

This clonotype was seen only a few times. V and J are TRBV6-1 and TRBJ2-3; D assignment may be TRBD1 or TRBD2 (5 bases each). From germline, CDR1 is MNHNS and CDR2 SASEGT. This CDR3 has 13 residues. V was shortened by 5 bases and J by 4 bases, with 10 bases between the two germline ends. The DNA for the CDR3 is TGTGCCAGCAGTAGAATGGGGGCAGATACGCAGTATTTT. Translated: CASSRMGADTQYF.

A few counts support this clonotype. The chain combines TRBV7-9 with TRBJ1-4; D gene ambiguous. Germline lookup yields CDR1 SEHNR and CDR2 FQNEAQ (reference sequence). The CDR3 runs 14 residues. The V gene lost 5 bases and the J gene lost 2 bases, with 9 bases spanning the gap. In nucleotides, the CDR3 is TGTGCCAGCAGCCCTTGGGGTACTAATGAAAAACTGTTTTTT. Protein: CASSPWGTNEKLFF.

The chain joins TRBV12-3 or TRBV12-4 to TRBJ2-3; D might be TRBD1 or TRBD2, each matching 6 bases. This CDR3 is built from 16 residues. V lost 2 bases and J 5 bases, leaving 17 bases between the germline ends. The CDR3 DNA sequence: TGTGCCAGCAGTTTAATTGACGGGGGCCCCATAGATACGCAGTATTTT. This translates into CASSLIDGGPIDTQYF.

The gene calls are TRBV7-2 and TRBJ2-3; 7 bases match TRBD1. The V gene end was trimmed by 3 bases and the J gene end by 0 bases; junction bases not matched to a gene: 9. The CDR3 contains 17 residues. Germline V gene lookup returns CDR1 SGHTA and CDR2 FQGNSA. The CDR3 sequence is CASSFRIGGPSTDTQYF. The CDR3 coding sequence is TGTGCCAGCAGCTTCCGGATAGGGGGCCCTAGCACAGATACGCAGTATTTT.

The chain is built from TRBV24-1 and TRBJ2-5, with D unresolved. V dropped 9 bases and J dropped 11 bases, with 18 bases sitting between them. The CDR3 runs to 12 residues. The V gene's germline CDR1 is KGHDR and CDR2 SFDVKD. The CDR3 sequence is CATSIRGDEQYF. CDR3 sequence (DNA): TGTGCCACCTCAATTAGAGGCGATGAGCAGTACTTC.

The CDR3 nucleotides are TGTGCCATCACCACTTGGGAGGGCCTCACCTCCTACGAGCAGTACTTC. This gives the protein CAITTWEGLTSYEQYF. The chain combines TRBV10-3 with TRBJ2-7; 7 bases match TRBD2. Losses at the gene ends were 7 bases for V and 0 bases for J; bases not matched to a gene: 12. This CDR3 spans 16 amino acids. The V gene's germline CDR1 is ENHRY and CDR2 SYGVKD.

The chain recombines TRBV7-2 with TRBJ1-2; D gene uncertain. Trimming removed 5 bases at V and 6 bases at J, with 16 bases between. CDR3 length: 14 amino acids. The germline V gene has CDR1 SGHTA and CDR2 FQGNSA. The CDR3 DNA reads TGTGCCAGCAGCCCCAGGACCTATACGGATGGCTACACCTTC. Its translation: CASSPRTYTDGYTF. Full variable domain (missing parts from reference TRBV7-2 and TRBJ1-2): GAGVSQSPSNKVTEKGKDVELRCDPISGHTALYWYRQSLGQGLEFLIYFQGNSAPDKSGLPSDRFSAERTGGSVSTLTIQRTQQEDSAVYLCASSPRTYTDGYTFGSGTRLTVV.

V gene TRBV29-1 combines with J gene TRBJ2-1; unclear D gene. V lost 7 bases, J lost 13 bases, and 14 bases lay in between. This CDR3 has 10 amino acids. CDR1 and CDR2 (germline): SQVTM, ANQGSEA. CDR3 DNA: TGCAGCGCCGCTCAAGAGACCCAGTTCTTC. This sequence encodes CSAAQETQFF.

The CDR3 DNA sequence: TGCGCCAGCAGCCATCCGGGACAGGGTCCGACAGATACGCAGTATTTT. It yields the protein CASSHPGQGPTDTQYF. V usage is TRBV4-3 and J usage is TRBJ2-3; 9 nucleotides match TRBD1. This CDR3 is 16 amino acids long. Germline V gene sequence: CDR1 LGHNA, CDR2 YSLEER. J gave up 3 bases and V 3 bases, and 7 bases lay outside the gene matches.

This clonotype was counted a few times. V gene TRBV2 combines with J gene TRBJ2-3; no clear D gene. With 10 bases removed from V and 3 bases from J, the gap between germline ends came to 20 bases. Germline V CDR1 and CDR2: SNHLY, FYNNEI. The CDR3 has 15 amino acids. CDR3 region: CATHSFNLETDTQYF. Here the CDR3 DNA reads TGTGCCACACACTCCTTCAATCTGGAGACAGATACGCAGTATTTT.

This clonotype was counted only a few times. V is TRBV29-1 and J is TRBJ2-4, with TRBD2 matching over 11 bases. CDR1 is SQVTM and CDR2 is ANQGSEA in the germline V gene. J was trimmed by 4 bases and V by 0 bases; bases with no gene match: 5. The CDR3 length is 16 residues. The chain's CDR3 is CSVEDLAGGLKNIQYF. The CDR3 coding sequence is TGCAGCGTTGAAGATCTAGCGGGAGGACTTAAAAACATTCAGTACTTC. The full variable domain, its missing parts supplied by reference TRBV29-1 and TRBJ2-4, is SAVISQKPSRDICQRGTSLTIQCQVDSQVTMMFWYRQQPGQSLTLIATANQGSEATYESGFVIDKFPISRPNLTFSTLTVSNMSPEDSSIYLCSVEDLAGGLKNIQYFGAGTRLSVL.

Points on this clonotype: The junction differs from germline at one of its ends, possibly a read error. This chain uses TRBV11-2 with TRBJ2-5, with D possibly TRBD1 on 6 matching bases. There are 14 residues in the CDR3. Germline V gene sequence: CDR1 SGHAT, CDR2 FQNNGV. In DNA, the CDR3 is TGTGCCAGCAACCTGGACAGCCCCCAAGAGACCCGGTACTTC. It codes for CASNLDSPQETRYF.

J is TRBJ2-1 and V is TRBV6-2 or TRBV6-3, with TRBD2 matching over 11 bases. This CDR3 is built from 18 residues. The V segment lost 6 bases and the J segment 8 bases; nucleotides outside the gene matches: 18. CDR1 and CDR2 (germline): MNHEY, SVGEGT. The CDR3 DNA is TGTGCCAGCAGGGCCGGGACTAGCGGAGGTTGGAGGAGCGATGAGCAGTTCTTC. Its protein product is CASRAGTSGGWRSDEQFF.

This clonotype was found a few times. The chain couples TRBV12-3 or TRBV12-4 to TRBJ2-1, with D possibly called TRBD1 or TRBD2 (5 bases each). V lost 5 bases and J lost 0, with 23 bases in between. The CDR3 extends over 19 amino acids. CDR3 residues: CASSPAAGMRVNSYNEQFF. In nucleotides, the CDR3 is TGTGCCAGCAGTCCCGCGGCAGGGATGCGGGTCAACTCCTACAATGAGCAGTTCTTC.

The V and J genes are TRBV13 and TRBJ2-3; D gene uncertain. This CDR3 is 12 amino acids long. The germline CDR1 and CDR2 sequences are PRHDT and FYEKMQ (reference sequence). Trimming took 7 bases from V and 4 from J, leaving 9 bases between them. The CDR3 here is CASNIGADTQYF. As DNA, the CDR3 is TGTGCCAGCAACATAGGTGCAGATACGCAGTATTTT.

CDR3 loop: CSAGTTPYEQYF. For the CDR3, the DNA is TGCAGCGCCGGGACTACACCCTACGAGCAGTACTTC. The rearrangement links TRBV29-1 to TRBJ2-7; TRBD2 matches 7 bases. This CDR3 is built from 12 residues. Germline CDR1 reads SQVTM; CDR2 reads ANQGSEA. V trimming: 7 bases; J trimming: 2 bases; junction bases outside the gene matches: 5.

CDR3 sequence (DNA): TGCGCCAGCAGCCAAGGGTCGCCGGGGGGCCTTAATCAGCCCCAGCATTTT. Translated: CASSQGSPGGLNQPQHF. The chain employs TRBV4-1 and TRBJ1-5; D might be TRBD1 (6 bases). The germline CDR1 and CDR2 sequences are MGHRA and YSYEKL. The CDR3 loop spans 17 amino acids. Trimming took off 1 base at V and 4 bases at J, with 17 bases between the two ends.

As for this clonotype: The junction shows a germline mismatch at one end, possibly a read error. The chain couples TRBV20-1 to TRBJ2-3; D gene ambiguous. The germline gives CDR1 DFQATT, CDR2 SNEGSKA (reference sequence). CDR3 length: 14 residues. The CDR3 DNA sequence: TGCAGTGCTAAGACTCCCCTGAGCACAGATACGGAGTATTTT. Translated: CSAKTPLSTDTEYF.

The rearrangement uses TRBV7-3 and TRBJ2-1; 15 bases map to TRBD2. This CDR3 spans 17 amino acids. CDR1 SGHTA and CDR2 FQGTGA come from the germline V gene. V shed 0 bases and J 6 bases; nucleotides not matched to a gene: 3. DNA of the CDR3: TGTGCCAGCAGCTTAACGGGACTAGCGGGAGGCCCCAATGAGCAGTTCTTC. Residues: CASSLTGLAGGPNEQFF.

The V and J genes are TRBV6-5 and TRBJ1-5; 9 positions agree with TRBD1. CDR3 size: 15 residues. The germline gives CDR1 MNHEY, CDR2 SVGAGI. J was trimmed by 0 bases and V by 5 bases; bases with no gene match: 2. In DNA form, the CDR3 reads TGTGCCAGCAGTACGGACAGGGGTAGCAATCAGCCCCAGCATTTT. As protein: CASSTDRGSNQPQHF.

This chain uses TRBV19 with TRBJ1-2; D may be TRBD1 (6 bases). V lost 4 bases to trimming and J lost 4 bases, with 10 bases between them. The CDR3 spans 13 residues. Germline CDR1 reads LNHDA; CDR2 reads SQIVND (reference sequence). The CDR3 here is CASSNQGSYGYTF. CDR3 nucleotides: TGTGCCAGTAGTAACCAGGGGAGCTATGGCTACACCTTC.

DNA for the CDR3: TGCAGTGCGCCCACTAGCGGGAAAAGGAACACCGGGGAGCTGTTTTTT. Residues: CSAPTSGKRNTGELFF. This rearrangement joins TRBV20-1 to TRBJ2-2; 10 bases are a match to TRBD2. Per the germline V gene, CDR1 is DFQATT and CDR2 is SNEGSKA (reference sequence). The CDR3 length is 16 residues. The V segment lost 6 bases and the J segment 1 base; nucleotides outside the gene matches: 8.

This clonotype was counted between two and nine times. The chain employs TRBV6-5 and TRBJ2-3, with a tentative D call TRBD2 (5 bases). V was cut by 0 bases and J by 1 base, with 11 bases left in between. In germline, CDR1 is MNHEY, CDR2 SVGAGI. The CDR3 length is 16 residues. The CDR3 sequence is CASSYSLAHGTDTQYF. Here the CDR3 DNA reads TGTGCCAGCAGTTACTCGTTAGCGCACGGCACAGATACGCAGTATTTT.

This clonotype was seen only a few times. The CDR3 nucleotides are TGCGCCAGCACCGATGGCGGGACAGGGGTCTCACCCCTCCACTTT. Amino acid sequence: CASTDGGTGVSPLHF. The gene calls are TRBV5-1 and TRBJ1-6; 10 nucleotides align to TRBD1. CDR3 length: 15 amino acids. Germline CDR1 SGHRS, CDR2 YFSETQ. The V and J ends lost 6 bases and 10 bases, in that order; junction bases with no gene match: 10.

This clonotype was picked up a small number of times. CDR3 in amino acids: CSAKTLAGEGPNEQFF. CDR3 bases: TGCAGCGCAAAAACTTTAGCGGGAGAAGGACCCAATGAGCAGTTCTTC. The chain uses TRBV29-1 and TRBJ2-1; 9 bases fit TRBD2. This CDR3 is 16 amino acids long. The junction had 16 bases not matched to a gene; V was cut back by 7 bases and J by 6 bases. Germline loops: CDR1 SQVTM, CDR2 ANQGSEA.

The V call is TRBV28, the J call TRBJ1-5; TRBD1 is a possible D gene (5 bases). V shed 5 bases and J shed 9 bases, with 14 bases lying between them. Germline V gene data show CDR1 as MDHEN and CDR2 as SYDVKM. This CDR3 has 13 residues. The chain's CDR3 is CASSSDSTRPQHF. For the CDR3, the DNA is TGTGCCAGCAGTAGCGACAGCACAAGGCCCCAGCATTTT.

The sample holds one count of this clonotype. This chain uses TRBV15 with TRBJ2-1, with D possibly being TRBD1 or TRBD2 (5 bases each). The DNA end favors TRBJ2-7, so the J call may be wrong. The CDR3 totals 18 residues. CDR1 and CDR2 (germline): LNHNV, YYDKDF (reference sequence). CDR3 sequence: CATSRETTGRRSYNEQYF. The CDR3 coding sequence is TGTGCCACCAGCAGAGAAACAACGGGACGCCGCTCCTACAATGAGCAGTACTTC.

This clonotype has only a few counts. The chain employs TRBV5-6 and TRBJ2-1; tentatively, D is TRBD1 (5 bases). V was clipped by 2 bases and J by 5 bases, with 14 bases between them. Germline CDR1 and CDR2: SGHDT and YYEEEE. The CDR3 sequence is 15 residues long. As DNA, the CDR3 is TGTGCCAGCAGCTTTGACCAGGGTCTCCACAATGAGCAGTTCTTC. This codes for CASSFDQGLHNEQFF.